The TCR beta chain under discussion was sequenced for a study of CD8 T cells in Susac syndrome. Random hexamers were used to reverse transcribe the RNA input (roughly 0.5 to 1 ug). By means of immunoSEQ multiplex PCR, TCR beta CDR3 spanning 54 Vbeta and 13 Jbeta underwent amplification. TCRdb redid the calling of the immunoSEQ multiplex PCR reads with MiXCR, one entry per CDR3 protein. The sample includes roughly 200,000 distinct CDR3 sequences, 85% to 95% of them seen just once. TCR beta was sequenced from blood CD8+ and CD4+ T cells. The CD8+ and CD4+ T cells were negatively isolated, with the TEMRA cells enriched by FACS. The specimen sequenced was CD4+ T cells from PBMCs. The receptor was derived from a human donor in good health.

The CDR3 spells CASSPSGVYEQYV. The CDR3 DNA sequence: TGTGCCAGCTCACCATCGGGGGTTTACGAGCAGTACGTC. V and J are TRBV18 and TRBJ2-7; D may be TRBD2 (6 bases). Germline CDR1 KGHSH, CDR2 LQKENI. This CDR3 comprises 13 residues. The ends were cut back, 2 bases at V and 4 bases at J, with 9 bases in the middle.